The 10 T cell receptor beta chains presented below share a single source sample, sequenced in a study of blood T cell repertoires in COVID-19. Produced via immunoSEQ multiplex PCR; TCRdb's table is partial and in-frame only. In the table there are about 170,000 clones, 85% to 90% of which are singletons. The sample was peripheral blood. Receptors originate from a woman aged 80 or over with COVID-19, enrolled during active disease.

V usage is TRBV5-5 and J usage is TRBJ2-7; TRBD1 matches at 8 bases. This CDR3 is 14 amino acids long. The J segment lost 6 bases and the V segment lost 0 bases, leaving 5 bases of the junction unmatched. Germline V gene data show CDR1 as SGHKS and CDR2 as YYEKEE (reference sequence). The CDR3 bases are TGTGCCAGCAGCTTGGGGGGACAGGTGATCGAGCAGTACTTC. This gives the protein CASSLGGQVIEQYF. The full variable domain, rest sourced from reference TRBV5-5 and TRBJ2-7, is DAGVTQSPTHLIKTRGQQVTLRCSPISGHKSVSWYQQVLGQGPQFIFQYYEKEERGRGNFPDRFSARQFPNYSSELNVNALLLGDSALYLCASSLGGQVIEQYFGPGTRLTVT.

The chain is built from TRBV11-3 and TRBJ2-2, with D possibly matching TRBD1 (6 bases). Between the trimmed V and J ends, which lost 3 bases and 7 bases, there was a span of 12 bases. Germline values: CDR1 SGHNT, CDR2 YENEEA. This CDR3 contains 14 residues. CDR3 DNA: TGTGCCAGCAGCTTTCGTACAGGGTTCGGGGAGCTGTTTTTT. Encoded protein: CASSFRTGFGELFF. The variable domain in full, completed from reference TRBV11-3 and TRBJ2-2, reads EAGVVQSPRYKIIEKKQPVAFWCNPISGHNTLYWYLQNLGQGPELLIRYENEEAVDDSQLPKDRFSAERLKGVDSTLKIQPAELGDSAVYLCASSFRTGFGELFFGEGSRLTVL.

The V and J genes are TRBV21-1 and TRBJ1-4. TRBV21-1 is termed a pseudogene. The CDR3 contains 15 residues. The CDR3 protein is CASSPPRRLDEKLFF. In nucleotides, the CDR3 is TGTGCCAGCAGCCCTCCGCGGAGATTGGATGAAAAACTGTTTTTT.

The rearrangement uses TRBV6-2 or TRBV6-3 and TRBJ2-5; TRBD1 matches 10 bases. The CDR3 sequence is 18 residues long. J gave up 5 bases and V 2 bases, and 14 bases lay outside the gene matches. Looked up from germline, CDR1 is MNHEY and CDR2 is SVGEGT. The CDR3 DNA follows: TGTGCCAGCAGTTACAGATCGGATCCCGGACAGGGGGGTGAGACCCAGTACTTC. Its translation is CASSYRSDPGQGGETQYF.

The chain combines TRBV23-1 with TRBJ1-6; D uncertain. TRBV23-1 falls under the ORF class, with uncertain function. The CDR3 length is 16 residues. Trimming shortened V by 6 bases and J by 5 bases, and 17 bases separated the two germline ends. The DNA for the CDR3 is TGCGCCAGCAGCCCCACGGTAGAGGGCAATAATTCACCCCTCCACTTT. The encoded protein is CASSPTVEGNNSPLHF.

The CDR3 DNA reads as TGTGCCAGCAGTCCCCGACAGGGACCCCAGCCCCAGCATTTT. Translation gives CASSPRQGPQPQHF. The rearrangement uses TRBV2 and TRBJ1-5; 7 nucleotides match TRBD1. Germline V gene lookup returns CDR1 SNHLY and CDR2 FYNNEI. With 5 bases clipped from V and 7 bases from J, the junction kept 8 bases outside the gene matches. This CDR3 has 14 amino acids.

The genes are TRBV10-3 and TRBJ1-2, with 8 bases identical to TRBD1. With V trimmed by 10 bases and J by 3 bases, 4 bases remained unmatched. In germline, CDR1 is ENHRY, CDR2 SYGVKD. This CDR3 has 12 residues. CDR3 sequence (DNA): TGTGCCACCTCACAGGGGGACTATGGCTACACCTTC. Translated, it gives CATSQGDYGYTF.

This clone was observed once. The CDR3 loop reads CASSQDRGAKNHGYTF. The DNA of the CDR3 is TGTGCCAGCAGCCAAGATCGGGGGGCCAAAAACCATGGCTACACCTTC. This chain links TRBV14 with TRBJ1-2, with D perhaps matching TRBD1 (6 bases). Germline assignment: CDR1 SGHDN and CDR2 FVKESK. The germline V and J ends were trimmed by 0 bases and 6 bases, with 17 bases remaining between them. The CDR3 is 16 amino acids. Variable domain in full (rest from reference TRBV14 and TRBJ1-2): EAGVTQFPSHSVIEKGQTVTLRCDPISGHDNLYWYRRVMGKEIKFLLHFVKESKQDESGMPNNRFLAERTGGTYSTLKVQPAELEDSGVYFCASSQDRGAKNHGYTFGSGTRLTVV.

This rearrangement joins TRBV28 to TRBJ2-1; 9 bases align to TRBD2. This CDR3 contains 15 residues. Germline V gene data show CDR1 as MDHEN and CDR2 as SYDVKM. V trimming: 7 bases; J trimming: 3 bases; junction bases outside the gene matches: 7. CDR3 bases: TGTGCCAGCACCAGAGCTAGCGGGATCTACAATGAGCAGTTCTTC. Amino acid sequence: CASTRASGIYNEQFF. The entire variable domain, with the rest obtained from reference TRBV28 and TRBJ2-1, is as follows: DVKVTQSSRYLVKRTGEKVFLECVQDMDHENMFWYRQDPGLGLRLIYFSYDVKMKEKGDIPEGYSVSREKKERFSLILESASTNQTSMYLCASTRASGIYNEQFFGPGTRLTVL.

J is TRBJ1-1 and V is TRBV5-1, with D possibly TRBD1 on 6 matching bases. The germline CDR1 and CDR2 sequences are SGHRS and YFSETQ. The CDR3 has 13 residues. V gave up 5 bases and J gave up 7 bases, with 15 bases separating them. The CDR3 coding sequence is TGCGCCAGCAGTGCTGGGGACACCTATGAAGCTTTCTTT. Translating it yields CASSAGDTYEAFF.